The rows below give T cell receptor beta chains drawn from one sample of a study of CD8 T cells in ankylosing spondylitis. TCRdb itself ran the 5' RACE reads through MiXCR, one entry per CDR3 protein. The sample lists over 600,000 distinct CDR3 sequences, under 20% occurring once. The material sequenced was blood, either unsorted or a sorted T cell fraction (not recorded which). These receptor sequences come from a male donor with ankylosing spondylitis. Each CDR3 is given with its conserved first and last residue. Fields, in order: D gene, V gene, J gene, clone size, CDR3 protein, CDR3 DNA. A D gene is named only where the DNA matches it firmly. Some rows have no size entry. The others give once, few or many, or a class for an expanded clone.

TRBD1	TRBV5-6	TRBJ1-2	few	CASSPGTGSHGYTF	TGTGCCAGCAGCCCAGGGACAGGGAGCCATGGCTACACCTTC
NA	TRBV6-5	TRBJ2-1	many	CASSRIGGEQFF	TGTGCCAGCAGCCGAATAGGGGGTGAGCAGTTCTTC
NA	TRBV5-6	TRBJ2-7	few	CASSLDTFYEQYF	TGTGCCAGCAGCTTGGATACATTTTACGAGCAGTACTTC
NA	TRBV12-3/TRBV12-4	TRBJ2-1	few	CASSLLPVEQFF	TGTGCCAGCAGTCTACTGCCAGTGGAGCAGTTCTTC
NA	TRBV12-3/TRBV12-4	TRBJ2-7	many	CASSPARGYGDEQYF	TGTGCCAGCAGTCCCGCCAGGGGATATGGGGACGAGCAGTACTTC
TRBD1	TRBV20-1	TRBJ1-2	few	CSAQTGGGKNYGYTF	TGCAGTGCCCAGACAGGGGGCGGTAAAAACTATGGCTACACCTTC
NA	TRBV6-5	TRBJ1-2	few	CASSYGGGGYTF	TGTGCCAGCAGTTACGGGGGCGGTGGCTACACCTTC
NA	TRBV7-2	TRBJ1-2	NA	CASSQTTNYGYTF	TGTGCCAGCAGCCAAACAACTAACTATGGCTACACCTTC
NA	TRBV15	TRBJ2-3	few	CATSPRGSKSTDTQYF	TGTGCCACCAGCCCACGTGGCTCCAAGAGCACAGATACGCAGTATTTT
NA	TRBV28	TRBJ1-5	few	CASSLEWGRNQPQHF	TGTGCCAGCAGTTTAGAATGGGGTCGCAATCAGCCCCAGCATTTT
NA	TRBV7-8	TRBJ2-3	NA	CASSRIDFGADTQYF	TGTGCCAGCAGCCGAATAGACTTCGGCGCAGATACGCAGTATTTT
NA	TRBV10-3	TRBJ2-2	many	CAIRSSGTSTGTGELFF	TGTGCCATCCGGTCGTCAGGAACTTCAACTGGGACCGGGGAGCTGTTTTTT
NA	TRBV5-6	TRBJ2-7	NA	CASSLWGDGGPYEQYF	TGTGCCAGCAGCTTGTGGGGGGACGGAGGCCCCTACGAGCAGTACTTC
NA	TRBV4-2	TRBJ1-1	few	CASSQASGPTEAFF	TGTGCCAGCAGCCAAGCTTCAGGGCCCACTGAAGCTTTCTTT
TRBD2	TRBV20-1	TRBJ2-4	NA	CSADGRLAGGVFTKNIQYF	TGCAGTGCGGATGGTCGACTAGCGGGGGGAGTGTTTACCAAAAACATTCAGTACTTC
NA	TRBV5-1	TRBJ2-3	many	CASSVDLRTGTDTQYF	TGCGCCAGCAGCGTCGACCTAAGGACGGGGACAGATACGCAGTATTTT
NA	TRBV6-1	TRBJ1-5	NA	CASRPLGDSNQPQHF	TGTGCCAGCAGACCTTTGGGAGATAGCAATCAGCCCCAGCATTTT
NA	TRBV7-9	TRBJ2-1	NA	CASSFESLVLNEQFF	TGTGCCAGCAGCTTTGAGAGTTTGGTATTGAATGAGCAGTTCTTC
NA	TRBV5-1	TRBJ2-5	many	CASSLVGQETQYF	TGCGCCAGCAGCTTGGTAGGGCAAGAGACCCAGTACTTC
TRBD1	TRBV5-4	TRBJ2-3	few	CASRPDRGSSGDTQYF	TGTGCCAGCAGGCCCGACAGGGGATCCTCGGGAGATACGCAGTATTTT
NA	TRBV28	TRBJ2-2	NA	CASSRVLARTGELFF	TGTGCCAGCAGTCGAGTCCTCGCTCGCACCGGGGAGCTGTTTTTT
NA	TRBV29-1	TRBJ1-2	many	CSVEDTRGVYGYTF	TGCAGCGTTGAAGATACCAGGGGAGTCTATGGCTACACCTTC
NA	TRBV19	TRBJ1-1	many	CASSIVPGNTEAFF	TGTGCCAGTAGTATAGTTCCAGGGAATACTGAAGCTTTCTTT
NA	TRBV29-1	TRBJ2-3	few	CSVEVVGGTDTQYF	TGCAGCGTTGAGGTGGTAGGGGGAACAGATACGCAGTATTTT
TRBD1	TRBV12-3/TRBV12-4	TRBJ2-7	many	CASSSPGTGIFEQYF	TGTGCCAGCAGTTCTCCCGGGACAGGGATCTTCGAGCAGTACTTC
TRBD1	TRBV4-1	TRBJ1-2	NA	CASSQFEGALNYGYTF	TGCGCCAGCAGCCAATTTGAGGGGGCCCTTAACTATGGCTACACCTTC
TRBD1	TRBV4-1	TRBJ1-1	few	CASSRSRDRGNTEAFF	TGCGCCAGCAGCCGCTCCCGGGACAGGGGGAACACTGAAGCTTTCTTT
NA	TRBV15	TRBJ2-7	NA	CATSKGGSSSYEQYF	TGTGCCACCAGCAAAGGGGGGTCGAGCTCCTACGAGCAGTACTTC
TRBD2	TRBV5-1	TRBJ2-1	many	CASSPSGVSYNEQFF	TGCGCCAGCAGCCCAAGCGGGGTCTCCTACAATGAGCAGTTCTTC
NA	TRBV20-1	TRBJ2-5	NA	CSALISAQETQYF	TGCAGTGCCTTGATTTCCGCACAAGAGACCCAGTACTTC
NA	TRBV5-6	TRBJ1-4	NA	CASSLGGSGRRTNEKLFF	TGTGCCAGCAGCTTGGGTGGGTCCGGGAGGAGGACTAATGAAAAACTGTTTTTT
NA	TRBV12-3/TRBV12-4	TRBJ1-2	few	CASKKGGDYGYTF	TGTGCCAGCAAAAAGGGGGGTGACTATGGCTACACCTTC
NA	TRBV9	TRBJ2-1	NA	CASSVGLGREYNEQFF	TGTGCCAGCAGCGTAGGGTTGGGCAGAGAGTACAATGAGCAGTTCTTC
TRBD1	TRBV12-3/TRBV12-4	TRBJ2-7	once	CASSLGRSVGDRAFRGYF	TGTGCCAGCAGTTTAGGAAGGTCGGTCGGGGACAGGGCCTTCCGGGGGTACTTC
NA	TRBV27	TRBJ2-3	NA	CASSGLFRTDTQYF	TGTGCCAGTAGTGGACTTTTTCGCACAGATACGCAGTATTTT
NA	TRBV7-9	TRBJ2-3	NA	CATPTGPGGDTQYF	TGTGCCACCCCGACTGGTCCCGGAGGAGATACGCAGTATTTT
NA	TRBV18	TRBJ1-1	NA	CASSPLDTTRVNTEAFF	TGTGCCAGCTCACCACTTGACACCACCCGGGTGAACACTGAAGCTTTCTTT
TRBD1	TRBV10-3	TRBJ2-3	few	CAIRGQAGTDTQYF	TGTGCCATCAGGGGACAGGCCGGCACAGATACGCAGTATTTT
TRBD1	TRBV6-1	TRBJ2-7	NA	CASSEGAGGYEQYF	TGTGCCAGCAGTGAAGGAGCAGGGGGCTACGAGCAGTACTTC
NA	TRBV20-1	TRBJ2-3	NA	CSLKGGTRDTQYF	TGCAGCCTCAAGGGGGGGACGCGGGATACGCAGTATTTT
NA	TRBV10-2	TRBJ2-2	NA	CASSWDTGELFF	TGCGCCAGCAGTTGGGACACCGGGGAGCTGTTTTTT
TRBD2	TRBV20-1	TRBJ2-5	few	CSARDRLGGSETQYF	TGCAGTGCTAGAGATCGTCTAGGCGGGAGCGAGACCCAGTACTTC
TRBD2	TRBV3-1	TRBJ2-7	NA	CASSQVGTSPYEQYF	TGTGCCAGCAGCCAAGTGGGGACTAGCCCTTACGAGCAGTACTTC
TRBD1	TRBV6-5	TRBJ1-6	few	CASSYADRGSPLHF	TGTGCCAGCAGTTACGCGGACAGGGGTTCACCCCTCCACTTT
NA	TRBV10-3	TRBJ2-6	few	CAISGTGTSSSGANVLTF	TGTGCCATCAGTGGCACCGGGACTTCCAGCTCTGGGGCCAACGTCCTGACTTTC
NA	TRBV5-1	TRBJ2-5	NA	CASSFSSRDQETQYF	TGCGCCAGCAGCTTTTCGTCCAGAGACCAAGAGACCCAGTACTTC
NA	TRBV29-1	TRBJ1-3	few	CSIEGREDQNTIYF	TGCAGCATTGAAGGTCGGGAAGATCAAAACACCATATATTTT
NA	TRBV28	TRBJ2-3	NA	CASSFRSGRTKDTQYF	TGTGCCAGCAGTTTTAGGTCGGGTCGGACCAAAGATACGCAGTATTTT
NA	TRBV5-5	TRBJ2-5	few	CASSSFSDEQETQYF	TGTGCCAGCAGCTCTTTTTCGGACGAGCAAGAGACCCAGTACTTC
TRBD2	TRBV20-1	TRBJ2-3	few	CSAATSGSGTDTQYF	TGCAGTGCTGCGACTAGCGGGAGCGGCACAGATACGCAGTATTTT
TRBD1	TRBV5-1	TRBJ1-1	NA	CASSLRGGQGGTEAFF	TGCGCCAGCAGCTTGAGGGGCGGTCAGGGGGGGACTGAAGCTTTCTTT
NA	TRBV29-1	TRBJ2-7	NA	CSVDWGSRYEQYF	TGCAGCGTTGACTGGGGGTCCCGTTACGAGCAGTACTTC
NA	TRBV28	TRBJ1-1	NA	CASREYINTEAFF	TGTGCCAGCAGGGAATATATCAACACTGAAGCTTTCTTT